This record covers a single T cell receptor (beta chain). Sequenced by immunoSEQ multiplex PCR; TCRdb stores in-frame clones only, minus some. The repertoire holds 180,000 or so clones, with around 88% as singletons. The data were obtained in a study of blood T cell repertoires in COVID-19. V was pared by 1 base and J by 5 bases, with 18 bases between. The CDR3 is made up of 16 amino acids. In germline, CDR1 is PRHDT, CDR2 FYEKMQ (reference sequence). This receptor was obtained from a woman aged 45-59 years in a cohort exposed to, infected with or recovered from COVID-19 (not recorded which). The chain carries TRBV13 and TRBJ2-7; TRBD2 is a possible D gene (6 bases). The sample was PBMCs or T cells enriched from blood (not recorded which). CDR3 loop: CASSLVAAGPQHEQYF. The CDR3 DNA sequence: TGTGCCAGCAGCTTAGTGGCGGCGGGACCCCAACACGAGCAGTACTTC.